This record covers a single T cell receptor beta chain. Its matching antigen is unknown. The sample is drawn from a study of a mutant IDH1 vaccine in newly diagnosed glioma. Study at large: Most patients had radiochemotherapy with temozolomide before enrollment; others had one alone.

Study findings and constraints: Pseudoprogression seemed unrelated to changes in top peripheral T cell clonotypes.

Clones were sequenced by immunoSEQ multiplex PCR, and TCRdb holds only the in-frame ones, with some missing. Of around 18,000 clones detected, 95% to 96% appear once; the ten largest clones hold approximately 3.8%. Time point specified: baseline, week 1 (first vaccination visit). Treatment specified: pre-vaccination baseline after standard-of-care therapy. Looked up from germline, CDR1 is SGHTA and CDR2 is FQGNSA. The CDR3 spans 17 residues. The V gene end was trimmed by 5 bases and the J gene end by 8 bases; junction bases not matched to a gene: 18. The receptor comes from a woman aged 18 to 35 with glioma. Some clones in this sample may be carry-over from other donors' samples. The rearrangement uses TRBV7-2 and TRBJ2-1; 7 bases agree with TRBD2. The sample in question was peripheral blood mononuclear cells (PBMCs), obtained from a glioma patient treated with radiotherapy, temozolomide or both. The CDR3 here is CASSPGQSGRARDEQFF. The DNA for the CDR3 is TGTGCCAGCAGCCCGGGGCAGAGTGGGAGGGCCAGGGATGAGCAGTTCTTC.